This TCR beta chain was retrieved from a study of identical twins. Each CDR3 protein gets one entry after TCRdb re-called the 5' RACE reads with MiXCR. This sample carries about 240,000 distinct CDR3 sequences, about 10% of them seen once, and the ten largest clones take 9% to 10%. This clonotype was picked up a small number of times. The sample comprised memory T cells sorted from blood. This clonotype originated in a man in his fifties or sixties in good health.

The CDR3 loop reads CASRIGTVEQYF. The CDR3 DNA is TGTGCCAGCAGGATTGGGACAGTTGAGCAGTACTTC. The chain uses TRBV6-5 and TRBJ2-7, with 7 bases aligning to TRBD1. Trimming at V came to 6 bases and at J to 7 bases, leaving 6 bases not matched to a gene. Germline lookup yields CDR1 MNHEY and CDR2 SVGAGI. This CDR3 has 12 amino acids.